These 23 T cell receptor beta chains originate from one sample sequenced in a study of identical twins. TCRdb reanalysed the 5' RACE reads using MiXCR and keeps one entry per CDR3 protein. The sample lists 650,000 to 750,000 distinct CDR3 sequences, around 21% occurring once. These same records also appear under a second study, on T cells expressing NK-cell markers.

Sequenced material: PBMCs. The source is a woman under 30 in good health.

This clonotype was found a few times. This chain uses TRBV20-1 with TRBJ2-7; weak D call: TRBD2 (5 bases). The germline V gene encodes CDR1 DFQATT and CDR2 SNEGSKA (reference sequence). V lost 5 bases and J lost 7, with 12 bases in between. The CDR3 length is 11 residues. CDR3 sequence reads: CSAGRPGEQYF. The CDR3 DNA reads TGCAGTGCTGGACGACCGGGAGAGCAGTACTTC.

This sequence joins TRBV12-3 or TRBV12-4 and TRBJ1-4; no clear D. V dropped 6 bases and J dropped 3 bases, with 14 bases sitting between them. The CDR3 covers 15 residues. In nucleotides, the CDR3 is TGTGCCAGCAGATTACTGGAGACGCCTAATGAAAAACTGTTTTTT. It is translated as CASRLLETPNEKLFF.

Only a few counts were recorded for this clonotype. The chain carries TRBV5-5 and TRBJ2-1; tentatively, D is TRBD1 (5 bases). This CDR3 spans 15 amino acids. CDR1 is SGHKS and CDR2 is YYEKEE in the germline V gene (reference sequence). V gave up 1 base and J gave up 6 bases, with 14 bases separating them. The CDR3 coding sequence is TGTGCCAGCAGCTTGCTGTCATTTAGGGGCAATGAGCAGTTCTTC. It encodes CASSLLSFRGNEQFF.

The chain recombines TRBV7-9 with TRBJ2-1, with D perhaps TRBD2 (6 bases). CDR3 length: 15 amino acids. Germline V lookup: CDR1 SEHNR, CDR2 FQNEAQ (reference sequence). Trimming took 0 bases from V and 6 from J, leaving 12 bases between them. In DNA form, the CDR3 reads TGTGCCAGCAGCTTAGCGCGGCTAGCGAGCAATGAGCAGTTCTTC. Amino acid sequence: CASSLARLASNEQFF.

The CDR3 nucleotides read TGTGCCAGCAGCGTAGAAGGGGCACCCGGTCATAATTCACCCCTCCACTTT. Its protein is CASSVEGAPGHNSPLHF. The chain links TRBV9 to TRBJ1-6, with a tentative D call TRBD1 (5 bases). The CDR3 has 17 residues. Trimming took off 0 bases at V and 5 bases at J, with 15 bases between the two ends. Germline CDR1 is SGDLS and CDR2 is YYNGEE.

The genes are TRBV20-1 and TRBJ1-1, with D unclear. Deletions cut 5 bases from V and 5 bases from J, with 12 bases between. CDR3 length: 12 residues. Germline lookup yields CDR1 DFQATT and CDR2 SNEGSKA (reference sequence). CDR3 bases: TGCAGTGCTGGGCCCGGCAAGACTGAAGCTTTCTTT. Its protein product is CSAGPGKTEAFF.

This clonotype was counted a few times. The chain employs TRBV6-1 and TRBJ2-3; TRBD1 agrees at 9 bases. The CDR3 is made up of 17 amino acids. V lost 6 bases to trimming and J lost 3 bases; unmatched junction nucleotides: 13. Germline V gives CDR1 MNHNS, CDR2 SASEGT. The CDR3, as DNA: TGTGCCAGCAGGAGATTTTCCGGGACAGGGAGTACAGATACGCAGTATTTT. It yields the protein CASRRFSGTGSTDTQYF.

In this sample, this clonotype turned up a few times. The V call is TRBV4-2, the J call TRBJ2-3; D is unclear. From germline, CDR1 is LGHNA and CDR2 YNFKEQ. CDR3 length: 15 residues. V was shortened by 0 bases and J by 5 bases, with 12 bases between the two germline ends. This CDR3 is CASSQDLAERDTQYF. The CDR3 nucleotides are TGTGCCAGCAGCCAAGATCTGGCAGAGCGAGATACGCAGTATTTT.

CDR3 in amino acids: CASSQGYGGYEQYF. DNA for the CDR3: TGCGCCAGCAGCCAAGGATATGGTGGCTACGAGCAGTACTTC. The V gene is TRBV4-3, the J gene TRBJ2-7; no reliable D call. The germline CDR1 and CDR2 sequences are LGHNA and YSLEER. The CDR3 has 14 amino acids. Trimming cost V 1 base and J 3 bases, with 10 bases left between them.

This clonotype showed up just a few times. At one boundary the junction diverges from the germline segment, which might be a read error. The V gene is TRBV10-3, the J gene TRBJ1-1; D is possibly TRBD1 (6 bases). CDR1 and CDR2 from the germline V gene are ENHRY and SYGVKD. This CDR3 spans 12 amino acids. The CDR3 protein is CAVRGIGTEAFF. The CDR3 DNA follows: TGTGCCGTCAGGGGAATTGGCACTGAAGCTTTCTTT.

This clonotype came up a few times. The chain is built from TRBV5-1 and TRBJ1-2; the match to TRBD1 covers 8 bases. From germline, CDR1 is SGHRS and CDR2 YFSETQ. Germline trimming cut 0 bases from V and 7 bases from J; bases unmatched to any gene: 5. This CDR3 is built from 14 residues. The CDR3 reads CASSLEGQALGYTF. CDR3 nucleotides: TGCGCCAGCAGCTTGGAGGGACAGGCTCTTGGCTACACCTTC.

The chain combines TRBV20-1 with TRBJ2-3; D assignment may be TRBD1 or TRBD2 (5 bases each). The CDR3 totals 13 residues. Germline values: CDR1 DFQATT, CDR2 SNEGSKA (reference sequence). The V end lost 6 bases, the J end lost 0 bases, and 10 bases lay between the germline ends. CDR3 region: CSAPGASTDTQYF. The CDR3 DNA reads TGCAGTGCCCCCGGGGCGAGCACAGATACGCAGTATTTT.

The chain carries TRBV5-1 and TRBJ2-3; D tentatively fits TRBD1 or TRBD2 (6 bases each). The germline CDR1 and CDR2 sequences are SGHRS and YFSETQ. V gave up 6 bases and J gave up 10 bases, with 12 bases separating them. The CDR3 is made up of 11 amino acids. The CDR3 region has the DNA TGCGCCAGCACCGGGGGCAGTGCGCAGTATTTT. Translating gives CASTGGSAQYF. Supplemented by reference TRBV5-1 and TRBJ2-3, the full variable domain reads KAGVTQTPRYLIKTRGQQVTLSCSPISGHRSVSWYQQTPGQGLQFLFEYFSETQRNKGNFPGRFSGRQFSNSRSEMNVSTLELGDSALYLCASTGGSAQYFGPGTRLTVL.

In its sample, this clonotype was seen a few times. The chain uses TRBV5-1 and TRBJ2-5; TRBD2 matches at 9 bases. Germline V lookup: CDR1 SGHRS, CDR2 YFSETQ. V lost 4 bases to trimming and J lost 5 bases; unmatched junction nucleotides: 9. This CDR3 contains 15 residues. For the CDR3, the DNA is TGCGCCAGCAGCATAGTAGCGGGAGTCTCGGAGACCCAGTACTTC. Protein product: CASSIVAGVSETQYF.

This clonotype was observed a few times. Its ends do not fully match the called genes, so a read error is possible. The genes are TRBV7-7 and TRBJ2-5; D call uncertain. CDR3 length: 14 residues. Germline V gene data show CDR1 as SSHAT and CDR2 as FNYEAQ (reference sequence). The CDR3 region is CASSPGRPQETQYF. Written as DNA, the CDR3 is TGTGCTAGCAGCCCGGGCCGGCCACAAGAGACCCAGTACTTC. Variable domain in full (rest from reference TRBV7-7 and TRBJ2-5): GAGVSQSPRYKVTKRGQDVTLRCDPISSHATLYWYQQALGQGPEFLTYFNYEAQPDKSGLPSDRFSAERPEGSISTLTIQRTEQRDSAMYRCASSPGRPQETQYFGPGTRLLVL.

This clonotype occurred many times. The V call is TRBV20-1, the J call TRBJ2-5, with TRBD1 matching over 7 bases. V shed 6 bases and J 4 bases; nucleotides not matched to a gene: 14. The CDR3 has 15 amino acids. Germline loops: CDR1 DFQATT, CDR2 SNEGSKA (reference sequence). Here the CDR3 reads CSAPFRRQGGETQYF. The CDR3 coding sequence is TGCAGTGCCCCATTCCGGAGACAGGGCGGAGAGACCCAGTACTTC.

This clonotype showed up many times. The J gene is TRBJ2-5, the V gene TRBV3-1; D may be TRBD1 (6 bases). The germline V and J ends were trimmed by 2 bases and 2 bases, with 9 bases remaining between them. The CDR3 runs to 14 residues. Looked up from germline, CDR1 is LGHDT and CDR2 is YNNKEL (reference sequence). CDR3 bases: TGTGCCAGCAGCCAAAGGGGGAGTCAAGAGACCCAGTACTTC. It translates to CASSQRGSQETQYF.

V is TRBV5-1 and J is TRBJ2-7; 11 bases match TRBD1. With 4 bases clipped from V and 6 bases from J, the junction kept 6 bases outside the gene matches. This CDR3 is built from 14 residues. Germline lookup yields CDR1 SGHRS and CDR2 YFSETQ. CDR3 nucleotides: TGCGCCAGCAGCAACGGACAGGGGGCAAGCGAGCAGTACTTC. It translates to CASSNGQGASEQYF.

The chain combines TRBV20-1 with TRBJ1-5, with D possibly being TRBD1 (6 bases). The CDR3 is 16 residues long. Per the germline V gene, CDR1 is DFQATT and CDR2 is SNEGSKA (reference sequence). Trimming pared 1 base from V and 2 bases from J, leaving 15 bases between. The CDR3 nucleotides are TGCAGTGCTAGAGTACCGGGGGCTTCGGGCAATCAGCCCCAGCATTTT. This translates into CSARVPGASGNQPQHF.

This chain joins TRBV20-1 and TRBJ2-5; 10 positions agree with TRBD2. There are 17 residues in the CDR3. Germline CDR1 reads DFQATT; CDR2 reads SNEGSKA (reference sequence). V trimming: 2 bases; J trimming: 4 bases; junction bases outside the gene matches: 13. For the CDR3, the DNA is TGCAGTGCTAGAATAACCGGTCTCAGGACTAGCGGAGAGACCCAGTACTTC. Its translation is CSARITGLRTSGETQYF.

This clonotype was seen a few times. V is TRBV5-1 and J is TRBJ2-3; 7 bases align to TRBD2. CDR1 SGHRS and CDR2 YFSETQ come from the germline V gene. This CDR3 contains 16 residues. Trimming took 4 bases from V and 2 from J; bases not matched to a gene: 10. CDR3: CASSPIGGGVTDTQYF. The CDR3 DNA follows: TGCGCCAGCAGCCCCATCGGTGGGGGGGTCACAGATACGCAGTATTTT.

This clonotype occurred many times. The J gene is TRBJ2-1, the V gene TRBV5-1, with 9 bases aligning to TRBD2. Germline loops: CDR1 SGHRS, CDR2 YFSETQ. Trimming at V came to 4 bases and at J to 6 bases, leaving 8 bases not matched to a gene. The CDR3 spans 15 residues. The CDR3 loop reads CASSPTRGLANEQFF. CDR3 nucleotides: TGCGCCAGCAGCCCGACAAGGGGACTAGCCAATGAGCAGTTCTTC.

This chain connects TRBV5-4 to TRBJ1-2; 7 nucleotides match TRBD1. CDR3 size: 15 residues. Trimming at V came to 3 bases and at J to 5 bases, leaving 10 bases not matched to a gene. Looked up from germline, CDR1 is SGHNT and CDR2 is YYREEE (reference sequence). The CDR3 protein is CASSSPRQGGYGYTF. The CDR3 bases are TGTGCCAGCAGCTCCCCCCGACAGGGTGGTTATGGCTACACCTTC. Drawing the rest from reference TRBV5-4 and TRBJ1-2, the complete variable domain is ETGVTQSPTHLIKTRGQQVTLRCSSQSGHNTVSWYQQALGQGPQFIFQYYREEENGRGNFPPRFSGLQFPNYSSELNVNALELDDSALYLCASSSPRQGGYGYTFGSGTRLTVV.